This T cell receptor (beta chain) was captured in a study of T-cell reconstitution after alpha-beta-depleted transplantation in children. Preparing the TCRbeta library involved the use of unique molecular identifiers. One entry per CDR3 protein results from TCRdb running MiXCR on the PCR reads. Of about a million distinct CDR3 sequences listed, roughly 29% are singletons. CDR1 and CDR2 (germline): LGHNA, YNFKEQ. V gave up 4 bases and J gave up 6 bases, with 16 bases separating them. The CDR3 covers 15 residues. This clonotype was observed a few times. Its specificity is not known. Study results and limitations: The origin of high day-60 TCRbeta diversity in some patients lay in surviving recipient T cells and thymic progenitors.

Sample: PBMCs, mostly from graft donor cells, taken 360 days after TCRalphabeta/CD19-depleted stem cell transplant. The source of this sequence is a boy less than two years old who had a stem cell transplant for SCID, so the T cells may come from the graft donor. This rearrangement joins TRBV4-2 to TRBJ2-1; TRBD1 might be the D (5 bases). CDR3 residues: CASSRQTLGANEQFF. CDR3 DNA sequence: TGTGCCAGCAGCCGACAGACGCTAGGGGCCAATGAGCAGTTCTTC.